This TCR beta chain is from a study of cytomegalovirus exposure and HLA in healthy donors. Study-level information: Findings of an earlier analysis included roughly 110 million unique TCR beta sequences from 180 million or so T cells.

Trimming pared 10 bases from V and 4 bases from J, leaving 5 bases between. This CDR3 has 9 residues. Germline V gives CDR1 MRHNA, CDR2 SNTAGT. Primers: 60 Vbeta forward and 13 Jbeta reverse. TCRdb keeps only in-frame clones here, not all; method: immunoSEQ multiplex PCR. The sample shows tens of thousands of clones, about 80% of them seen only once. Sequencing was performed on PBMCs. The chain joins TRBV6-4 to TRBJ2-7; no firm D call. The TCR sequence derives from a man aged 50-60 years in good health and CMV-seronegative. CDR3 sequence (DNA): TGTGCCAAAGCTTACGAGCAGTACTTC. It encodes CAKAYEQYF.